This T cell receptor beta chain was sequenced during a study of T cells expressing NK-cell markers. TCR beta cDNA was made by 5'RACE template switching with UMIs. TCRdb reprocessed the 5' RACE reads and reports one entry per CDR3 protein, with no DNA. The record lists almost 450,000 distinct CDR3 sequences, of which the ten most abundant hold roughly 7.2%. The CDR3 is 15 residues long. Per the germline V gene, CDR1 is KGHSH and CDR2 is LQKENI. Comment on this clonotype: Antigen: not known.

Study results and caveats: There were a few donors in whom these clonotypes also led the CD3+CD56-NKG2C+ fraction.

Sequencing was carried out using blood T cells: a sorted CD56 or NKG2C T cell subset, CD4+ or CD8+ T cells, or bulk PBMC T cells (not recorded which). This sequence joins TRBV18 and TRBJ2-2. This receptor was obtained from a woman between 18 and 69 years old in good health. The CDR3 sequence: CASSPAAANTGELFF.